There are a few counts of the clone carrying this T cell receptor beta chain. Repertoires were generated with immunoSEQ multiplex PCR, while TCRdb's copy carries only in-frame clones and drops some. The profile covers about 67,000 clones, with about nine tenths appearing a single time and approximately 1.4% taken by the ten largest. These data are taken from a study of T cell changes during pregnancy in multiple sclerosis. Germline V gives CDR1 SNHLY, CDR2 FYNNEI. Trimming removed 2 bases at V and 8 bases at J, with 12 bases between. The CDR3 spans 13 residues. The chain combines TRBV2 with TRBJ1-2, with D tentatively TRBD1 (6 bases). The TCR comes from a female donor with multiple sclerosis, enrolled in a pregnancy study. Sequenced here: peripheral blood, sampled in the second trimester of pregnancy. CDR3 in amino acids: CASSERPGEGYTF. The CDR3 DNA reads TGTGCCAGCAGTGAAAGGCCAGGGGAAGGCTACACCTTC.